The source of this T cell receptor beta chain is a study of blood T cell repertoires in COVID-19. Overall study context: Donors in the United States, Italy and Spain gave samples during acute or convalescent COVID-19. PBMCs, B-cell-depleted T cells, or T cells provided the cDNA or gDNA that made up the material.

How the authors handled the data: Amplification of reference gene primers was used by the study to estimate nucleated cell counts. Clones were read by immunoSEQ multiplex PCR, and TCRdb kept only the in-frame ones, dropping some. V and J calls and clone size are copied from that table; D and trimming were computed from the DNA. The repertoire holds 96,000 or so clones, with 85% to 95% as singletons. This clone was recorded a few times. The origin of this receptor is a man in his 60s with acute or convalescent COVID-19. What was sequenced was peripheral blood.

As DNA, the CDR3 is TGTGCCTGGAGTGTAACAGGGGCAAGGGAAGCTTTCTTT. Its protein product is CAWSVTGAREAFF. This chain connects TRBV30 to TRBJ1-1; 7 nucleotides line up with TRBD1. CDR1 and CDR2 (germline): GTSNPN, SVGIG (reference sequence). This CDR3 spans 13 amino acids. With V trimmed by 0 bases and J by 8 bases, 6 bases remained unmatched.